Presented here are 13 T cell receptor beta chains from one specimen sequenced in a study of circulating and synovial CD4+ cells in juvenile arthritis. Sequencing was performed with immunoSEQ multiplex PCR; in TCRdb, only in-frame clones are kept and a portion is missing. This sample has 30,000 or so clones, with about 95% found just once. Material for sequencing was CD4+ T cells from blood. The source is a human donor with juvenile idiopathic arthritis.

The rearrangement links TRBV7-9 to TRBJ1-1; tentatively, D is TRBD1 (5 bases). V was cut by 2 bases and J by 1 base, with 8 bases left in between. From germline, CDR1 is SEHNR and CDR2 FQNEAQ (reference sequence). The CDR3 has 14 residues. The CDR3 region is CASSLNQGNTEAFF. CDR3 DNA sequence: TGTGCCAGCAGCTTAAACCAGGGGAACACTGAAGCTTTCTTT.

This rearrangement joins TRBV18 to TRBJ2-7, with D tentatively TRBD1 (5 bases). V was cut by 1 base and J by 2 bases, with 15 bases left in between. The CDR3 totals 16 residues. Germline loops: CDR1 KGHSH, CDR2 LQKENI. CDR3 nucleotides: TGTGCCAGCTCACCACTCAGTCTGGCCAGGGCCTACGAGCAGTACTTC. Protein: CASSPLSLARAYEQYF.

This chain's CDR3 is CASTTVGGGETQYF. The CDR3, as DNA: TGTGCCAGCACCACTGTTGGGGGAGGAGAGACCCAGTACTTC. The gene calls are TRBV28 and TRBJ2-5; the D gene is possibly TRBD2 (6 bases). The CDR3 runs 14 residues. The germline gives CDR1 MDHEN, CDR2 SYDVKM. Trimming pared 7 bases from V and 4 bases from J, leaving 16 bases between.

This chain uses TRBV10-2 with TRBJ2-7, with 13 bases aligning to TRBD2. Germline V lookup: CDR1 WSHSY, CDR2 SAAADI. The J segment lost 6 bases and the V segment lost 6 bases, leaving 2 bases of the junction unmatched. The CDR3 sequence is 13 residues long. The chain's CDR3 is CASSTSGGAEQYF. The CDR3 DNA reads TGCGCCAGCAGCACTAGCGGGGGGGCCGAGCAGTACTTC.

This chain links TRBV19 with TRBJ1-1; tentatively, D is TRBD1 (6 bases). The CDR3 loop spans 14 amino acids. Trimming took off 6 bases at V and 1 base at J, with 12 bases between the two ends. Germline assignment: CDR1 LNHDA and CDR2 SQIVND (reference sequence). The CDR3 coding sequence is TGTGCCAGTAGACGGACAGTTGCGAACACTGAAGCTTTCTTT. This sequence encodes CASRRTVANTEAFF.

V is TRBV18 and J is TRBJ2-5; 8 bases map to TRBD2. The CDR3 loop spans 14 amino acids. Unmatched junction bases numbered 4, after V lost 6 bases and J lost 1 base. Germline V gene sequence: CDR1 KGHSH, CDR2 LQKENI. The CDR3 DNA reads TGTGCCAGCTCCCAAGGACTAGCCCAAGAGACCCAGTACTTC. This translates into CASSQGLAQETQYF.

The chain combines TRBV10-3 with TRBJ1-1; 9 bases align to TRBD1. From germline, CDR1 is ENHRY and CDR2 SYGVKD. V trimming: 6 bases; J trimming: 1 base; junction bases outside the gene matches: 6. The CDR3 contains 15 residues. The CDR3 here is CAISAVGQGNTEAFF. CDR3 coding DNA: TGTGCCATCAGCGCCGTGGGACAGGGGAACACTGAAGCTTTCTTT.

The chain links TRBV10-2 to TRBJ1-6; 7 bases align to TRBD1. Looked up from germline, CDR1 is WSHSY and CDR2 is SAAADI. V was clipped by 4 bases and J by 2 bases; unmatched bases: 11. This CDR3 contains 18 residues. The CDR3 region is CASSAEEGARTYNSPLHF. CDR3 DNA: TGCGCCAGCAGTGCAGAAGAGGGGGCGCGCACCTATAATTCACCCCTCCACTTT.

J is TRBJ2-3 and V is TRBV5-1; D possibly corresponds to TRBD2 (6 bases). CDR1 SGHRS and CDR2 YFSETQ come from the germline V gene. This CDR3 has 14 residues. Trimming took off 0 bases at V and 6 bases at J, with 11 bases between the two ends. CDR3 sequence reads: CASSLDSGGDTQYF. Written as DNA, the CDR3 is TGCGCCAGCAGCTTGGACAGTGGAGGGGATACGCAGTATTTT.

CDR3 sequence reads: CAWTPSGMISTSTDTQYF. CDR3 in DNA: TGTGCCTGGACCCCTAGCGGGATGATCTCCACTAGCACAGATACGCAGTATTTT. V usage is TRBV30 and J usage is TRBJ2-3; 9 bases are shared with TRBD2. Germline V gives CDR1 GTSNPN, CDR2 SVGIG (reference sequence). V was clipped by 4 bases and J by 0 bases; unmatched bases: 14. There are 18 residues in the CDR3. The variable domain in full, with the rest retrieved from reference TRBV30 and TRBJ2-3, is SQTIHQWPATLVQPVGSPLSLECTVEGTSNPNLYWYRQAAGRGLQLLFYSVGIGQISSEVPQNLSASRPQDRQFILSSKKLLLSDSGFYLCAWTPSGMISTSTDTQYFGPGTRLTVL.

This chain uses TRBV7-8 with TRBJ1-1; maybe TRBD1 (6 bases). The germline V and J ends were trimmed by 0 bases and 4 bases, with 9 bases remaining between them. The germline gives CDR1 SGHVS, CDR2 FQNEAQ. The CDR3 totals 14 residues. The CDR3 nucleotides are TGTGCCAGCAGCTTAGCTGAGGGGGTCACTGAAGCTTTCTTT. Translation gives CASSLAEGVTEAFF.

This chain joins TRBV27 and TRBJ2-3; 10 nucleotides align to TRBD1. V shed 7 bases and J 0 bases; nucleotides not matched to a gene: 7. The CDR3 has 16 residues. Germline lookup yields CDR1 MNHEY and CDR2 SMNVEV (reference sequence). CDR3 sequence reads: CASTHGTGASTDTQYF. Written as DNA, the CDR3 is TGTGCCAGCACCCACGGGACAGGGGCTAGCACAGATACGCAGTATTTT.

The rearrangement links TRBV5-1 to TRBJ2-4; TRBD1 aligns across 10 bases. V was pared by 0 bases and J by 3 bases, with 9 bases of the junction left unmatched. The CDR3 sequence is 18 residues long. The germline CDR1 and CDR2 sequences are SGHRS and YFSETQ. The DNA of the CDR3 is TGCGCCAGCAGCTTGGACCCGGACAGGGGGACGGGCAAAAACATTCAGTACTTC. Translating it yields CASSLDPDRGTGKNIQYF.